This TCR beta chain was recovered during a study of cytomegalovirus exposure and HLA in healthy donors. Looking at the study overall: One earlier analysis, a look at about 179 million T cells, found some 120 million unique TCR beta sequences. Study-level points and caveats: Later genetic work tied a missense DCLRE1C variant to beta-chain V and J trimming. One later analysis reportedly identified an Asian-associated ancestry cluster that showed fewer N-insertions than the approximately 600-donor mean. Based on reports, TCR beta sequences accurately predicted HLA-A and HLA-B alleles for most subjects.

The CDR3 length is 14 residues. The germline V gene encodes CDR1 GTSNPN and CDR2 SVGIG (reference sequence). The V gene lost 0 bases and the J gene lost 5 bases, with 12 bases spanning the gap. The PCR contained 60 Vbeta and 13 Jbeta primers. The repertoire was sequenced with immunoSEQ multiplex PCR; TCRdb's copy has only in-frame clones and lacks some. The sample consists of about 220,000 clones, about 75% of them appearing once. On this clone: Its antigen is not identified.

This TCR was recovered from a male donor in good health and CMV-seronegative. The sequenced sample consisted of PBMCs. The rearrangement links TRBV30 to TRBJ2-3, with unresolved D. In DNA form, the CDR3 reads TGTGCCTGGAGTGTATCCAGATTCAGAGATACGCAGTATTTT. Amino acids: CAWSVSRFRDTQYF.